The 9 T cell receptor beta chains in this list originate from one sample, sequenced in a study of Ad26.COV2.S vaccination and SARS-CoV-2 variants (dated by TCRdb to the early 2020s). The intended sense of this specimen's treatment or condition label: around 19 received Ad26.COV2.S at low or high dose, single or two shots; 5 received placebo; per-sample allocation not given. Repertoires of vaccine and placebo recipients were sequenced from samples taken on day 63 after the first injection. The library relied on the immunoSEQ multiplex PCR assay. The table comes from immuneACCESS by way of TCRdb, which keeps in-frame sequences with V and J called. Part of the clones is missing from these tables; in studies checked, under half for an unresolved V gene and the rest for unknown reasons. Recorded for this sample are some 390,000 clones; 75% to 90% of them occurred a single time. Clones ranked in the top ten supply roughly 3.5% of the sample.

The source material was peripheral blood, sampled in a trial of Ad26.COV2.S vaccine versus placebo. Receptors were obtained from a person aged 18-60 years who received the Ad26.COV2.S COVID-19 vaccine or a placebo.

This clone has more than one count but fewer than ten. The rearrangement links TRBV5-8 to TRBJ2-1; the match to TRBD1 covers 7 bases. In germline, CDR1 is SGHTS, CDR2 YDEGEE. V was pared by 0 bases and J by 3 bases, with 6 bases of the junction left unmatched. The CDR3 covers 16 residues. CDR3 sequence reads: CASSLAGTEIYNEQFF. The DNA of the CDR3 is TGTGCCAGCAGCTTGGCCGGGACAGAGATCTACAATGAGCAGTTCTTC.

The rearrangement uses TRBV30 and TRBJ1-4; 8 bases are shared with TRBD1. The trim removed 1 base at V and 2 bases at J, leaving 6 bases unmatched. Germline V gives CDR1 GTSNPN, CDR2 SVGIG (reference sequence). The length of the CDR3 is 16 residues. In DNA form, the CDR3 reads TGTGCCTGGAGTGCCAAGCGACAGGGGACTAATGAAAAACTGTTTTTT. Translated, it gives CAWSAKRQGTNEKLFF.

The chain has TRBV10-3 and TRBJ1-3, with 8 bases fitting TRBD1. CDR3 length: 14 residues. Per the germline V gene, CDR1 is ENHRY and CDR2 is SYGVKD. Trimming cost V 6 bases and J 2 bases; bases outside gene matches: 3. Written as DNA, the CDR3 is TGTGCCATCAGGACGACAGGGGCTGGAAACACCATATATTTT. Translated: CAIRTTGAGNTIYF.

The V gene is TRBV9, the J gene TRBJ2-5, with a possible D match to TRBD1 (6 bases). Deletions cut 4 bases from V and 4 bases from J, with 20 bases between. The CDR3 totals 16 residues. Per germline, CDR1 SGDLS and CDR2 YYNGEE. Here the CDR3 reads CASSKSGTARGETQYF. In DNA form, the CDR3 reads TGTGCCAGCAGCAAGTCCGGGACGGCCAGGGGAGAGACCCAGTACTTC.

The CDR3 DNA follows: TGTGCCACCACCTTTACAGGCTCTGGAAACACCATATATTTT. It specifies CATTFTGSGNTIYF. V is TRBV10-3 and J is TRBJ1-3; possible D gene TRBD1, 5 bases. This CDR3 has 14 residues. Germline V gene data show CDR1 as ENHRY and CDR2 as SYGVKD. With 10 bases removed from V and 0 bases from J, the gap between germline ends came to 13 bases.

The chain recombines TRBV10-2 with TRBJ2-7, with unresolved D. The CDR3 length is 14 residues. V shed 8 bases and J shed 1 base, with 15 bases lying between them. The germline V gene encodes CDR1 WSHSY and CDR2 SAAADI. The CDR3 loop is CASARDGGSYEQYF. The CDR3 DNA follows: TGCGCCAGCGCCCGCGACGGTGGGTCCTACGAGCAGTACTTC.

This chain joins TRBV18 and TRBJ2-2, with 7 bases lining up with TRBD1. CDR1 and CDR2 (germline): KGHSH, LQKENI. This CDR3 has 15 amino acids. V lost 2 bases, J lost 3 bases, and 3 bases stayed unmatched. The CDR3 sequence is CASSPDRADTGELFF. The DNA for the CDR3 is TGTGCCAGCTCACCAGACAGGGCCGACACCGGGGAGCTGTTTTTT. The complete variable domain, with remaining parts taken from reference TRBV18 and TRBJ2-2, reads NAGVMQNPRHLVRRRGQEARLRCSPMKGHSHVYWYRQLPEEGLKFMVYLQKENIIDESGMPKERFSAEFPKEGPSILRIQQVVRGDSAAYFCASSPDRADTGELFFGEGSRLTVL.

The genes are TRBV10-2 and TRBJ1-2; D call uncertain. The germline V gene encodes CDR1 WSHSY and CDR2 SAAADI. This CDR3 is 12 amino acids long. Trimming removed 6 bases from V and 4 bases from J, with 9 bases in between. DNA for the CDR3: TGCGCCAGCAGCCTGGACGGCTATGGCTACACCTTC. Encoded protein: CASSLDGYGYTF.

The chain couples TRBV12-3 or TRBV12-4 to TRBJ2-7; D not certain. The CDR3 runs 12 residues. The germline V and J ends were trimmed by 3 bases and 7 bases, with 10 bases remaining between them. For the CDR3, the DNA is TGTGCCAGCAGTTTCCCTGTAGGGGAGCAGTACTTC. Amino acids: CASSFPVGEQYF.